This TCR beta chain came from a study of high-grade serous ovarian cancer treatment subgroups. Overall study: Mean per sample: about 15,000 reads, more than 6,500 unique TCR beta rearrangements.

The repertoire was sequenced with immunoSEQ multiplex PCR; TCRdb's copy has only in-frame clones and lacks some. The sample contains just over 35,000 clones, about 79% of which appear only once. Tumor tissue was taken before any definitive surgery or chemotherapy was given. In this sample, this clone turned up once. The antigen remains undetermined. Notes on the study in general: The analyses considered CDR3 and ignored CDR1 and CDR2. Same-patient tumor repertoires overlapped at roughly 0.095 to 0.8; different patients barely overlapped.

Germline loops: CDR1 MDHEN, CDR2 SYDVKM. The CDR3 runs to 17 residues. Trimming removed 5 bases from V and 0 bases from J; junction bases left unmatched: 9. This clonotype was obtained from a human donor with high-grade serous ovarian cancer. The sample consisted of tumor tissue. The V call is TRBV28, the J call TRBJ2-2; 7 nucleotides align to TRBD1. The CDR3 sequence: CASSAFWGQTNTGELFF. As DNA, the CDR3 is TGTGCCAGCAGTGCGTTTTGGGGACAGACGAACACCGGGGAGCTGTTTTTT.